The 13 T cell receptor beta chains given below trace back to one sample, sequenced in a study of cytomegalovirus exposure and HLA in healthy donors. Primers included in the PCR were 60 Vbeta and 13 Jbeta primers. The method was immunoSEQ multiplex PCR; TCRdb's version includes in-frame clones alone and lacks a portion of them. The table shows about 140,000 clones, with about four fifths occurring only once. Sample: PBMCs. These receptors were obtained from a female donor in good health and CMV-seronegative.

With respect to this clone: The conserved phenylalanine or tryptophan is not found at the CDR3 terminus, so this likely reflects a read error. J is TRBJ1-6 and V is TRBV27; 7 positions match TRBD1. Germline values: CDR1 MNHEY, CDR2 SMNVEV (reference sequence). Trimming at V came to 6 bases and at J to 10 bases, leaving 6 bases not matched to a gene. The CDR3 covers 13 residues. The CDR3 nucleotides read TGTGCCAGCAGCCGACAGGGCCAATCACCCCTCCACGTT. It is translated as CASSRQGQSPLHV.

This chain joins TRBV4-1 and TRBJ2-3; 9 nucleotides align to TRBD2. This CDR3 is 16 amino acids long. Germline CDR1 and CDR2: MGHRA and YSYEKL. The junction had 7 bases not matched to a gene; V was cut back by 2 bases and J by 4 bases. The CDR3 bases are TGCGCCAGCAGCCAACCCCCAGCGGGGGGACCAGATACGCAGTATTTT. The encoded protein is CASSQPPAGGPDTQYF.

CDR3 coding DNA: TGTGCCAGCAGGAAATCAGGGAACACCGGGGAGCTGTTTTTT. It is translated as CASRKSGNTGELFF. The chain carries TRBV27 and TRBJ2-2; D unresolved. Per the germline V gene, CDR1 is MNHEY and CDR2 is SMNVEV (reference sequence). The CDR3 extends over 14 amino acids. Trimming left V 6 bases short and J 1 base short, with 9 bases between.

Turning to this clone: Other nucleotide sequences in the sample specify the same CDR3. The chain uses TRBV5-5 and TRBJ1-1; D ambiguous. The CDR3 totals 12 residues. V was pared by 1 base and J by 4 bases, with 5 bases between. Germline loops: CDR1 SGHKS, CDR2 YYEKEE (reference sequence). CDR3 DNA sequence: TGTGCCAGCAGCTTGCGGGGCACTGAAGCTTTCTTT. Translated: CASSLRGTEAFF.

This chain uses TRBV6-6 with TRBJ1-2, with TRBD1 matching 8 bases. The germline gives CDR1 MNHNY, CDR2 SVGAGI (reference sequence). J lost 6 bases, V lost 2 bases, and 2 bases had no gene match. The CDR3 has 13 residues. The CDR3 bases are TGTGCCAGCAGTTACCGGACAGGGAATGGCTACACCTTC. Translation: CASSYRTGNGYTF.

This clone was recorded a few times. The chain employs TRBV6-5 and TRBJ2-2; tentative D call: TRBD1 (6 bases). Germline CDR1 MNHEY, CDR2 SVGAGI. V dropped 6 bases and J dropped 7 bases, with 18 bases sitting between them. The CDR3 contains 15 residues. DNA of the CDR3: TGTGCCAGCAGCCCCCGGACAGTGACTATCGGGGAGCTGTTTTTT. Translated, it gives CASSPRTVTIGELFF.

This clone was recorded a few times. The J gene is TRBJ1-4, the V gene TRBV5-4, with TRBD1 identical over 8 bases. Unmatched junction bases numbered 7, after V lost 4 bases and J lost 5 bases. CDR3 size: 15 residues. CDR1 is SGHNT and CDR2 is YYREEE in the germline V gene (reference sequence). CDR3 loop: CASSGTGNSNEKLFF. Here the CDR3 DNA reads TGTGCCAGCAGCGGGACAGGCAATTCAAATGAAAAACTGTTTTTT.

This clone was counted only a few times. This chain links TRBV2 with TRBJ1-2; D perhaps matches TRBD1 (5 bases). The CDR3 runs 12 residues. V was pared by 4 bases and J by 4 bases, with 7 bases between. Germline-derived CDR1 and CDR2 are SNHLY and FYNNEI. CDR3 loop: CASSAGSYGYTF. The DNA for the CDR3 is TGTGCCAGCAGTGCAGGGTCCTATGGCTACACCTTC.

The DNA of the CDR3 is TGTGCCAGCAGCGTAAATCCGTACCAAGAGACCCAGTACTTC. This codes for CASSVNPYQETQYF. This sequence joins TRBV9 and TRBJ2-5; D not certain. Germline CDR1 SGDLS, CDR2 YYNGEE. This CDR3 spans 14 amino acids. V was trimmed by 1 base and J by 0 bases, leaving 7 bases between them.

The genes are TRBV10-3 and TRBJ1-3, with TRBD1 as a possible D gene (5 bases). The CDR3 contains 13 residues. CDR1 is ENHRY, CDR2 SYGVKD, per germline. V lost 8 bases, J lost 4 bases, and 12 bases lay in between. The CDR3 DNA reads TGTGCCATCGGGCAGGGCGTCGGAAACACCATATATTTT. It translates to CAIGQGVGNTIYF.

This chain links TRBV15 with TRBJ1-1; 8 bases map to TRBD1. Germline V gene sequence: CDR1 LNHNV, CDR2 YYDKDF (reference sequence). The ends lost 5 bases at V and 2 bases at J; junction bases unmatched: 7. This CDR3 has 15 residues. The CDR3, as DNA: TGTGCCACCAGCGGTCGCAGGGGGCTTAACACTGAAGCTTTCTTT. Encoded protein: CATSGRRGLNTEAFF.

This chain links TRBV2 with TRBJ2-7, with TRBD1 identical over 8 bases. Per the germline V gene, CDR1 is SNHLY and CDR2 is FYNNEI. The V gene end was trimmed by 5 bases and the J gene end by 4 bases; junction bases not matched to a gene: 13. The CDR3 has 16 amino acids. The CDR3 reads CASSSQQGDPGYEQYF. The CDR3 DNA follows: TGTGCCAGCAGTTCTCAACAGGGGGATCCTGGGTACGAGCAGTACTTC.

This chain uses TRBV4-3 with TRBJ1-1; D not certain. CDR3 length: 11 residues. The germline V and J ends were trimmed by 3 bases and 6 bases, with 5 bases remaining between them. Germline V gene data show CDR1 as LGHNA and CDR2 as YSLEER. The chain's CDR3 is CASSHQSEAFF. The CDR3 coding sequence is TGCGCCAGCAGCCACCAGTCTGAAGCTTTCTTT.